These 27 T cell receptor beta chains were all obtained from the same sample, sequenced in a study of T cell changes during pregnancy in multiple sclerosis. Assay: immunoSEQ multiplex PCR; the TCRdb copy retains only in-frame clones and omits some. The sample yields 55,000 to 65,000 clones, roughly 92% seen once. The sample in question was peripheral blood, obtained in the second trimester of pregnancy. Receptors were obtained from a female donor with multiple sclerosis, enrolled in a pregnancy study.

DNA of the CDR3: TGCGCCAGCAGCCAAGATCCGGTGGGTGCCGCGGAGGGCACCGGGGAGCTGTTTTTT. As protein: CASSQDPVGAAEGTGELFF. This chain joins TRBV4-3 and TRBJ2-2; D may be TRBD2 (6 bases). From germline, CDR1 is LGHNA and CDR2 YSLEER. The CDR3 is made up of 19 amino acids. V gave up 0 bases and J gave up 4 bases, with 21 bases separating them.

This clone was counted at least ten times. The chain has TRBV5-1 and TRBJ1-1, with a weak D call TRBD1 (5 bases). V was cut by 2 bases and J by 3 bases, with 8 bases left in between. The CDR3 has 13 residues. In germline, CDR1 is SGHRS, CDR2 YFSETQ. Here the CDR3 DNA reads TGCGCCAGCAGCTTCTTGACAGACACTGAAGCTTTCTTT. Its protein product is CASSFLTDTEAFF.

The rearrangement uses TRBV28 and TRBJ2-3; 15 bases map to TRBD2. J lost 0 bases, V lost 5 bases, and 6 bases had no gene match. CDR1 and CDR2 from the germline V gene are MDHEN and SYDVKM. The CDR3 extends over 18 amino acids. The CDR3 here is CASSPGLAGGPSTDTQYF. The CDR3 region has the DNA TGTGCCAGCAGTCCGGGACTAGCGGGAGGACCTAGCACAGATACGCAGTATTTT.

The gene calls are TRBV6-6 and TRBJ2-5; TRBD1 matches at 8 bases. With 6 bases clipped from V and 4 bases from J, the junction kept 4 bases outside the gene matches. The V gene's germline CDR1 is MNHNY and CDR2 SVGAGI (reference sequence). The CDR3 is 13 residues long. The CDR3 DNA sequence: TGTGCCAGCAGGACCGGGACAGGAGAGACCCAGTACTTC. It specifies CASRTGTGETQYF.

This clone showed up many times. CDR3 loop: CASSQELAGGHEQYF. The DNA of the CDR3 is TGTGCCAGCAGCCAAGAGTTAGCGGGAGGCCACGAGCAGTACTTC. V is TRBV4-2 and J is TRBJ2-7; TRBD2 matches 10 bases. Germline loops: CDR1 LGHNA, CDR2 YNFKEQ. CDR3 length: 15 residues. V lost 0 bases to trimming and J lost 5 bases; unmatched junction nucleotides: 4.

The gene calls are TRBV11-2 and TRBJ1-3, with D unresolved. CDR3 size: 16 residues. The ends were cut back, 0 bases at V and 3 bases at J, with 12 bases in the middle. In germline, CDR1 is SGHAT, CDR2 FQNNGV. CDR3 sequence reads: CASSLESGIGGNTIYF. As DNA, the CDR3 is TGTGCCAGCAGCTTAGAGTCGGGGATTGGTGGAAACACCATATATTTT.

CDR3: CASSPGYYEQYF. The CDR3 coding sequence is TGTGCCAGCTCACCGGGCTACTACGAGCAGTACTTC. The rearrangement uses TRBV18 and TRBJ2-7, with D unclear. The CDR3 length is 12 residues. Trimming removed 3 bases from V and 3 bases from J, with 6 bases in between. Germline assignment: CDR1 KGHSH and CDR2 LQKENI.

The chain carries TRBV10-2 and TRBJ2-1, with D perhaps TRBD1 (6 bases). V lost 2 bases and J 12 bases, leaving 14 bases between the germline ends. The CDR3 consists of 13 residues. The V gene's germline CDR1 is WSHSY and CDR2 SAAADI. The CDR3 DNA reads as TGCGCCAGCAGTGAGGACCAGGGGCCCTCGCAGTTCTTC. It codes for CASSEDQGPSQFF.

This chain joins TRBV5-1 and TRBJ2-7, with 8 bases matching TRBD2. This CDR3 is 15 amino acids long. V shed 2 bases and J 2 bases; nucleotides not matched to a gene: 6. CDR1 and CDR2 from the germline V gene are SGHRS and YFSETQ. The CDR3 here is CASSFQREPAYEQYF. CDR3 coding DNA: TGCGCCAGCAGCTTCCAGCGGGAGCCAGCCTACGAGCAGTACTTC.

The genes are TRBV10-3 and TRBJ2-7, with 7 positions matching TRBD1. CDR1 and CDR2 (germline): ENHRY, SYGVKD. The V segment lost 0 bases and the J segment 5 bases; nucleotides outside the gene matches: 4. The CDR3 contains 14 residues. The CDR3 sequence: CAISESIDRDEQYF. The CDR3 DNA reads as TGTGCCATCAGTGAGTCGATAGACAGGGACGAGCAGTACTTC.

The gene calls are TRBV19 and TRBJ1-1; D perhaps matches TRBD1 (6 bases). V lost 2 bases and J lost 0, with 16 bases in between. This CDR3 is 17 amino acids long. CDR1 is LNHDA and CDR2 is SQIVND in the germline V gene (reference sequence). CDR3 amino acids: CASSIFLKGTLNTEAFF. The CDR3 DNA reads TGTGCCAGTAGTATATTTCTAAAGGGGACACTGAACACTGAAGCTTTCTTT.

CDR3 loop: CASKTGTGTNTEAFF. For the CDR3, the DNA is TGTGCCAGCAAGACCGGGACAGGGACGAACACTGAAGCTTTCTTT. The chain combines TRBV19 with TRBJ1-1, with 9 nucleotides matching TRBD1. V shed 9 bases and J 1 base; nucleotides not matched to a gene: 9. CDR1 is LNHDA, CDR2 SQIVND, per germline (reference sequence). This CDR3 is 15 amino acids long.

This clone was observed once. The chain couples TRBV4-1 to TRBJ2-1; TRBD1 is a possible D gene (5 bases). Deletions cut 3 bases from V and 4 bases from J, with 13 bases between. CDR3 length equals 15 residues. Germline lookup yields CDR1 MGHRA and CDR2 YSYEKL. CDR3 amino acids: CASSQVTGEYNEQFF. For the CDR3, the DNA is TGCGCCAGCAGCCAGGTAACAGGAGAGTACAATGAGCAGTTCTTC.

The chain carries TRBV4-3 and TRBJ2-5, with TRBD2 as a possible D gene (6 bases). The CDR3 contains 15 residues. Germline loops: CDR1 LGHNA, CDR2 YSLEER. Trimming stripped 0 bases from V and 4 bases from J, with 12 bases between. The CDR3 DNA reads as TGCGCCAGCAGCCAAGAGGGCGGGATCGGAGAGACCCAGTACTTC. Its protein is CASSQEGGIGETQYF.

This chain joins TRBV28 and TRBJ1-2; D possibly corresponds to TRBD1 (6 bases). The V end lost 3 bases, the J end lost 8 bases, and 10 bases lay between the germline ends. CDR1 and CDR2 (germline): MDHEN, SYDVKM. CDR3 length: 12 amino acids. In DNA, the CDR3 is TGTGCCAGCAGTTTGGACAGCTGGGGCTACACCTTC. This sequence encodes CASSLDSWGYTF.

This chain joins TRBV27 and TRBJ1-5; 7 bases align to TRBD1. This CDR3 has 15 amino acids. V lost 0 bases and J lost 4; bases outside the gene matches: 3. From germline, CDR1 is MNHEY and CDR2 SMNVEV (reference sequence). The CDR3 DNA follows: TGTGCCAGCAGTTTATCCCAGGGGGGAAATCAGCCCCAGCATTTT. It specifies CASSLSQGGNQPQHF.

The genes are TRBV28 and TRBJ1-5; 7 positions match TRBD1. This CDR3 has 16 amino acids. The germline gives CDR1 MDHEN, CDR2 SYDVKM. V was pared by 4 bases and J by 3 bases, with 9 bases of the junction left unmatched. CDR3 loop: CASSSPDRLNNQPQHF. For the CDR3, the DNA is TGTGCCAGCAGTTCGCCGGACAGGTTAAACAATCAGCCCCAGCATTTT.

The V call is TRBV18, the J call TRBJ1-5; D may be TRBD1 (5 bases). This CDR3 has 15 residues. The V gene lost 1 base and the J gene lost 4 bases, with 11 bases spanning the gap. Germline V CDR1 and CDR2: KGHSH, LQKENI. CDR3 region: CASSPRGRDNQPQHF. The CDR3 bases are TGTGCCAGCTCACCACGGGGCAGGGATAATCAGCCCCAGCATTTT.

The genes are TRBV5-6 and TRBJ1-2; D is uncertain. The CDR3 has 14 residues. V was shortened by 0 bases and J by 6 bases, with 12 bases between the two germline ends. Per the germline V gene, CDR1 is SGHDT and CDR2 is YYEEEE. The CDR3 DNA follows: TGTGCCAGCAGCTTGGGACGGGGAAGGAATGGCTACACCTTC. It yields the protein CASSLGRGRNGYTF.

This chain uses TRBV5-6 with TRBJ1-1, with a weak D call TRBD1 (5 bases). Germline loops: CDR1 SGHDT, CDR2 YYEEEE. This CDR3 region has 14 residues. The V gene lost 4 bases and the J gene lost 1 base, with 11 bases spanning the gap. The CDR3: CASSPQGWNTEAFF. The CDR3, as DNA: TGTGCCAGCAGCCCGCAGGGATGGAACACTGAAGCTTTCTTT.

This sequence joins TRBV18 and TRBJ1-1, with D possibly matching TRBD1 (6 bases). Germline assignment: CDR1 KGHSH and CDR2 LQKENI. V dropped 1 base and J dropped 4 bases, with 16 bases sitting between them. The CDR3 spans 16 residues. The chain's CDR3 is CASSPRGPVYLTEAFF. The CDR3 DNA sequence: TGTGCCAGCTCACCACGGGGGCCAGTGTATCTCACTGAAGCTTTCTTT. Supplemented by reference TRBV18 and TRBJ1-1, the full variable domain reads NAGVMQNPRHLVRRRGQEARLRCSPMKGHSHVYWYRQLPEEGLKFMVYLQKENIIDESGMPKERFSAEFPKEGPSILRIQQVVRGDSAAYFCASSPRGPVYLTEAFFGQGTRLTVV.

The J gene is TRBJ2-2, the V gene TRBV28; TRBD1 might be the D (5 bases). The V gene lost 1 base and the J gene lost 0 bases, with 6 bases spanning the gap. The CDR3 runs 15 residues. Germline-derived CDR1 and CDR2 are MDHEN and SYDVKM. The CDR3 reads CASSLSRANTGELFF. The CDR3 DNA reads TGTGCCAGCAGTTTATCCAGGGCGAACACCGGGGAGCTGTTTTTT.

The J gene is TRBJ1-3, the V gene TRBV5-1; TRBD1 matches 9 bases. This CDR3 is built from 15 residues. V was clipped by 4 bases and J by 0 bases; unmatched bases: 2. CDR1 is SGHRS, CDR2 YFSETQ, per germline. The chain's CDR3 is CASSAGQGSGNTIYF. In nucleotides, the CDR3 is TGCGCCAGCAGCGCGGGACAGGGCTCTGGAAACACCATATATTTT.

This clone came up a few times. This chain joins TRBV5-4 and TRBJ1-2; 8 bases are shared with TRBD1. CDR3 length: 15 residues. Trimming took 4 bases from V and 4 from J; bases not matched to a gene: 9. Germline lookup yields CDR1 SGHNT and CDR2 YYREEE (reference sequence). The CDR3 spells CASSPQTGAIYGYTF. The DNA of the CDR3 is TGTGCCAGCAGCCCACAGACAGGGGCGATCTATGGCTACACCTTC.

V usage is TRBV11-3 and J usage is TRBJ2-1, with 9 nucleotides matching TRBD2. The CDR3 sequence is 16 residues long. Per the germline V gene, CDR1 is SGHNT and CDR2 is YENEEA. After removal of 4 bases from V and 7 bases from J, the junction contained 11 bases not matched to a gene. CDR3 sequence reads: CASSSRGLAGRNEQFF. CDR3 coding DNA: TGTGCCAGCAGCTCCCGAGGGCTAGCGGGAAGGAATGAGCAGTTCTTC.

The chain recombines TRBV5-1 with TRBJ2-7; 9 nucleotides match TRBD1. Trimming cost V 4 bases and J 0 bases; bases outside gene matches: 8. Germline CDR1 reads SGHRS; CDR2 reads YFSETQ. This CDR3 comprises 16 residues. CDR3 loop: CASSRLDRGNSYEQYF. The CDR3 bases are TGCGCCAGCAGCCGTCTCGACAGGGGGAACTCCTACGAGCAGTACTTC.

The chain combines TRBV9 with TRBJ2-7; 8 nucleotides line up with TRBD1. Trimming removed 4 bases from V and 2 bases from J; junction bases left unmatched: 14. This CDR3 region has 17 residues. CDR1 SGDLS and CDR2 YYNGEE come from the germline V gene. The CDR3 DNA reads TGTGCCAGCAGCCCTCGCGCGGGACAGGTCGTTCCCTACGAGCAGTACTTC. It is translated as CASSPRAGQVVPYEQYF.